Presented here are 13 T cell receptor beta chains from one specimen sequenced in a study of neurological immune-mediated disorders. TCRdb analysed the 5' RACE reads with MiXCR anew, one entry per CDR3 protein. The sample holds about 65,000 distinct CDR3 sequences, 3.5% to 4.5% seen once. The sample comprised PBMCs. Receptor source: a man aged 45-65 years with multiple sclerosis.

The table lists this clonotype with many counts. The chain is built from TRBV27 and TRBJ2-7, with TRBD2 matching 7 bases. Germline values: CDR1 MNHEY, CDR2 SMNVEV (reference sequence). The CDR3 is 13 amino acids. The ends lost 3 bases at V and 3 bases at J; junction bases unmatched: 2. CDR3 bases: TGTGCCAGCAGTTTCCAGCGGGGCTACGAGCAGTACTTC. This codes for CASSFQRGYEQYF.

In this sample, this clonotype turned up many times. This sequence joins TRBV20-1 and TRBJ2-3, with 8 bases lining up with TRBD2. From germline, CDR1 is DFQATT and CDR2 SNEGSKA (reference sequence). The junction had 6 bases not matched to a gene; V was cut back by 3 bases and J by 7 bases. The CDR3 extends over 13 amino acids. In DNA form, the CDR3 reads TGCAGTGCTAGTCGGCCGGGGGGGTATACGCAGTATTTT. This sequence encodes CSASRPGGYTQYF.

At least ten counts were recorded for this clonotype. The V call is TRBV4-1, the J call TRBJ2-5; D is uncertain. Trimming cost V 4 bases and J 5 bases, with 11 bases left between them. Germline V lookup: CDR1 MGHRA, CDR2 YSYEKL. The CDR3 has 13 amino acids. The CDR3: CASSPYTWETQYF. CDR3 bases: TGCGCCAGCAGCCCCTACACCTGGGAGACCCAGTACTTC.

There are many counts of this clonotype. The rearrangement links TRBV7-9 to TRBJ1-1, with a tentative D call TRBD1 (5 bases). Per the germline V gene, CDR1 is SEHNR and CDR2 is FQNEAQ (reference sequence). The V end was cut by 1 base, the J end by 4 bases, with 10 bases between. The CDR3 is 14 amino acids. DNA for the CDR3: TGTGCCAGCAGCTTAGGTGGGGCAAGCACTGAAGCTTTCTTT. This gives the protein CASSLGGASTEAFF.

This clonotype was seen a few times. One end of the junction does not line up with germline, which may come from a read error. CDR3 in amino acids: CATSRDRNSPLNF. CDR3 DNA sequence: TGTGCCACCAGCAGAGATCGTAATTCACCCCTCAACTTT. The chain carries TRBV15 and TRBJ1-6; D uncertain. Germline V gene sequence: CDR1 LNHNV, CDR2 YYDKDF (reference sequence). This CDR3 is built from 13 residues.

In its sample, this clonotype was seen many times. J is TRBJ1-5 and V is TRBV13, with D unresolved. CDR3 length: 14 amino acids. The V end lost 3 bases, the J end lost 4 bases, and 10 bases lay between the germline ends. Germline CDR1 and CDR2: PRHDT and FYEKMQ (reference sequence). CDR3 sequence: CASSLRGWNQPQHF. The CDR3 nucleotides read TGTGCCAGCAGCTTGAGAGGGTGGAATCAGCCCCAGCATTTT.

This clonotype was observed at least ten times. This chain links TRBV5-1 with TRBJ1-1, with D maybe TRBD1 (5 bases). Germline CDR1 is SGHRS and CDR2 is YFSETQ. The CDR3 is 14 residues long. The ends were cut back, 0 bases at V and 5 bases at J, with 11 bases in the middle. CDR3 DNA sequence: TGCGCCAGCAGCTTGGTTCAGGGTAATACTGAAGCTTTCTTT. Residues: CASSLVQGNTEAFF. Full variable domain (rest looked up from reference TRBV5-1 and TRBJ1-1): KAGVTQTPRYLIKTRGQQVTLSCSPISGHRSVSWYQQTPGQGLQFLFEYFSETQRNKGNFPGRFSGRQFSNSRSEMNVSTLELGDSALYLCASSLVQGNTEAFFGQGTRLTVV.

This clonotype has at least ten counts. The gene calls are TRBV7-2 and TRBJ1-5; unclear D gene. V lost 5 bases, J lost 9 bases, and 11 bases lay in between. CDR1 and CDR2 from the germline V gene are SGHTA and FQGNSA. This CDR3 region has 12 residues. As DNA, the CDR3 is TGTGCCAGCAGCAATACAATCTGGCCCCAGCATTTT. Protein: CASSNTIWPQHF.

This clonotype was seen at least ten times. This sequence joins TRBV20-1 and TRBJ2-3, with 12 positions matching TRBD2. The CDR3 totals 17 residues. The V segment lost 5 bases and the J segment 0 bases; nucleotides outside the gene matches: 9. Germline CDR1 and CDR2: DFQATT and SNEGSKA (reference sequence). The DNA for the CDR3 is TGCAGTGCTGCTAGCGGGGGGGCGCATCCTAGCACAGATACGCAGTATTTT. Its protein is CSAASGGAHPSTDTQYF.

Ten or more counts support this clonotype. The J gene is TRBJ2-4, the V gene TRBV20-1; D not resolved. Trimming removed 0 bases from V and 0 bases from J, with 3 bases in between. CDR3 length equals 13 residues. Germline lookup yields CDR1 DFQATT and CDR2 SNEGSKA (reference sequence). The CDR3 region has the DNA TGCAGTGCTAGAGAACTAGCCAAAAACATTCAGTACTTC. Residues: CSARELAKNIQYF.

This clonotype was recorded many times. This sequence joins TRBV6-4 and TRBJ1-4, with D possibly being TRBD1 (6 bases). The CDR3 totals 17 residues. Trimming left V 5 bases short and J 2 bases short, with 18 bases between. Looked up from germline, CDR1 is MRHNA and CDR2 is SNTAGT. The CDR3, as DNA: TGTGCCAGCAGTCCACCGACAGGTCTCTCCACTAATGAAAAACTGTTTTTT. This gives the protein CASSPPTGLSTNEKLFF.

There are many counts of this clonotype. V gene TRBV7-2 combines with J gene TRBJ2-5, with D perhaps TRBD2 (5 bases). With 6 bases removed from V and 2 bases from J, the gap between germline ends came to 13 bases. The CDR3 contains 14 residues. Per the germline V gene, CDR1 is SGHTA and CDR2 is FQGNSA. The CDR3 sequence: CASRPYGGQETQYF. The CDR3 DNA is TGTGCCAGCAGGCCTTACGGAGGACAAGAGACCCAGTACTTC.

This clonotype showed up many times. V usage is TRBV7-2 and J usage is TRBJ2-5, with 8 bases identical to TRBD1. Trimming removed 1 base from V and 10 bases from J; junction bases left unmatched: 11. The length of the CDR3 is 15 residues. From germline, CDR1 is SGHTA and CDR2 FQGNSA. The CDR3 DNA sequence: TGTGCCAGCAGCTTAGGAACAGGGGGGCAGAGAGGCCAGTACTTC. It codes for CASSLGTGGQRGQYF.